The next 13 T cell receptor beta chains were all read from a single sample in a study of T cells expressing NK-cell markers. TCRdb re-called the 5' RACE reads and catalogs CDR3 proteins one per entry, DNA excluded. In all, the sample yields under 200,000 distinct CDR3 sequences. The sequenced sample was blood T cells: a sorted CD56 or NKG2C T cell subset, CD4+ or CD8+ T cells, or bulk PBMC T cells (not recorded which). These receptors were taken from a woman between 18 and 69 years old in good health.

CDR3 residues: CASSVGWGSNYGYTF. The V gene is TRBV9, the J gene TRBJ1-2. The CDR3 loop spans 15 amino acids. Germline CDR1 reads SGDLS; CDR2 reads YYNGEE.

The rearrangement uses TRBV20-1 and TRBJ2-5; TCRdb reports TRBD1, a call that lacks DNA to check it against. The CDR3 totals 13 residues. From germline, CDR1 is DFQATT and CDR2 SNEGSKA (reference sequence). CDR3 protein: CSATDSRLETQYF.

The chain recombines TRBV7-2 with TRBJ2-4; TCRdb lists TRBD1, though no DNA is available to test this call. Looked up from germline, CDR1 is SGHTA and CDR2 is FQGNSA. The CDR3 covers 16 residues. CDR3 loop: CASRRLPGQGGGIQYF. Based on the CDR3 plus reference TRBV7-2 and TRBJ2-4, the full variable domain is GAGVSQSPSNKVTEKGKDVELRCDPISGHTALYWYRQSLGQGLEFLIYFQGNSAPDKSGLPSDRFSAERTGGSVSTLTIQRTQQEDSAVYLCASRRLPGQGGGIQYFGAGTRLSVL.

The CDR3 sequence: CASSYGITGGGSGYTF. The gene calls are TRBV6-5 and TRBJ1-2; TCRdb gives TRBD1 as the D gene, but with no DNA this cannot be confirmed. This CDR3 comprises 16 residues. Germline CDR1 MNHEY, CDR2 SVGAGI.

CDR3: CASGRGASYEQYF. The genes are TRBV6-2 or TRBV6-3 and TRBJ2-7; TCRdb indicates TRBD1, and absent DNA this call remains unverified. The CDR3 runs 13 residues. Germline V CDR1 and CDR2: MNHEY, SVGEGT.

This rearrangement joins TRBV4-1 to TRBJ1-6; no DNA is available, so the TRBD1 call from TCRdb remains unchecked. The CDR3 is 19 residues long. Germline-derived CDR1 and CDR2 are MGHRA and YSYEKL. The CDR3 spells CASSQVSPGTAAGRLPLHF.

CDR3 residues: CATRIGTQLGNQPQHF. The chain carries TRBV6-1 and TRBJ1-5. CDR1 is MNHNS and CDR2 is SASEGT in the germline V gene. This CDR3 region has 16 residues.

The chain has TRBV7-9 and TRBJ2-5. This CDR3 comprises 11 residues. Germline lookup yields CDR1 SEHNR and CDR2 FQNEAQ (reference sequence). CDR3 amino acids: CASSQLETQYF.

The chain uses TRBV29-1 and TRBJ2-3; checking the TCRdb D call of TRBD1 is not possible without DNA. CDR3 length: 16 residues. In germline, CDR1 is SQVTM, CDR2 ANQGSEA. The CDR3: CSVPGGGTGAADTQYF.

V is TRBV6-6 and J is TRBJ2-5; lacking DNA, the TRBD1 call made by TCRdb goes unchecked. Germline V gene data show CDR1 as MNHNY and CDR2 as SVGAGI (reference sequence). The CDR3 is made up of 13 amino acids. The CDR3 sequence is CASSQGVKETQYF.

The chain recombines TRBV5-6 with TRBJ2-3; TCRdb proposes TRBD2, but this gene call is untestable without DNA. The V gene's germline CDR1 is SGHDT and CDR2 YYEEEE. This CDR3 comprises 18 residues. The CDR3 reads CASSGAGLAGITRGTQYF. The full variable domain, with the rest looked up from reference TRBV5-6 and TRBJ2-3, is DAGVTQSPTHLIKTRGQQVTLRCSPKSGHDTVSWYQQALGQGPQFIFQYYEEEERQRGNFPDRFSGHQFPNYSSELNVNALLLGDSALYLCASSGAGLAGITRGTQYFGPGTRLTVL.

This CDR3 reads CSARGPGPNQPQHF. The chain combines TRBV20-1 with TRBJ1-5. Germline CDR1 reads DFQATT; CDR2 reads SNEGSKA (reference sequence). This CDR3 region has 14 residues.

The chain uses TRBV4-1 and TRBJ2-5; there is no DNA to check the TCRdb D call of TRBD2. The length of the CDR3 is 15 residues. The germline gives CDR1 MGHRA, CDR2 YSYEKL. The CDR3 spells CASSHPSGGGETQYF.